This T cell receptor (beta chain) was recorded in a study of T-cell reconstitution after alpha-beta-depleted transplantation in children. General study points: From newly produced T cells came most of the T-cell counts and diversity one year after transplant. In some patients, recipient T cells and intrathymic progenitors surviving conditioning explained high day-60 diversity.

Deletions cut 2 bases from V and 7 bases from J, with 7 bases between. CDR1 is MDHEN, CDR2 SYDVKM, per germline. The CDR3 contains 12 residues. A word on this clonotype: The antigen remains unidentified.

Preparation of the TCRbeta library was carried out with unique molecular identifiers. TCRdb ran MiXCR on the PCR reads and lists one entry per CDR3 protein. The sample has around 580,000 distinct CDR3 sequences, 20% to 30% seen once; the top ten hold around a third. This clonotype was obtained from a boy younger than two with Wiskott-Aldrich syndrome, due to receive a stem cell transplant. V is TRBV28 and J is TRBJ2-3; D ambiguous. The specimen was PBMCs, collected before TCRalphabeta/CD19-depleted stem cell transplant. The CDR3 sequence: CASSLTPHTQYF. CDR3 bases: TGTGCCAGCAGTTTAACTCCCCATACGCAGTATTTT.